This paragraph covers one T cell receptor beta chain sequence. Its antigen is not known. This sample is part of a study of cytomegalovirus exposure and HLA in healthy donors. General study results and limits: Compared with the approximately 700-donor mean, an Asian-associated ancestry cluster reportedly had fewer N-insertions, according to a later analysis.

13 Jbeta primers and 60 Vbeta primers were used for the PCR. TCRdb's copy holds only in-frame clones and misses some; the assay was immunoSEQ multiplex PCR. Of 75,000 to 80,000 clones in the sample, around four fifths were seen once. Material: PBMCs. The receptor comes from a woman aged 40 to 49 in good health and CMV-seropositive.

CDR3 nucleotide sequence: TGTGCCAGCAGTGATTCCGGGAGCGAAGCTTTCTTT. This encodes CASSDSGSEAFF. V gene TRBV2 combines with J gene TRBJ1-1; D unresolved. The CDR3 is 12 amino acids. Germline CDR1 and CDR2: SNHLY and FYNNEI. The germline V and J ends were trimmed by 3 bases and 8 bases, with 10 bases remaining between them.